These 21 T cell receptor beta chains originate from one sample sequenced in a study of blood T cells in healthy people across ages (dated by TCRdb to about 2015). Libraries were made using 5' RACE. The instrument given in TCRdb is Illumina HiSeq 2500. A second PCR of about 6 to 12 cycles was run with a J-beta primer mix and a sample-barcoded 5' primer. TCRdb itself trimmed the public reads at Q25 with fastp, ran MiXCR and retained productive beta chains. Rows matching on CDR3 protein sequence are summarized as one entry with the most common DNA and genes. For this sample there are over a million distinct CDR3 sequences; about 25% appear just once. Clones ranked in the top ten supply approximately 0.75% of the sample. These data were likewise used in another study, on T cells of mothers and their children.

Sample: blood. The receptor source for this set is a girl between 2 and 10 years old in good health.

This clonotype was detected only a few times. The J gene is TRBJ2-5, the V gene TRBV24-1, with 8 positions matching TRBD1. The J call is uncertain, as TRBJ2-1 better fits the DNA end. The CDR3 has 15 amino acids. The germline CDR1 and CDR2 sequences are KGHDR and SFDVKD. The CDR3 region has the DNA TGTGCCACCAGTGATTTAAGGACAGGGAGAAATGAGCAGTTCTTC. Translating it yields CATSDLRTGRNEQFF.

The chain uses TRBV7-2 and TRBJ2-1; the D is unclear. Trimming took 2 bases from V and 0 from J, leaving 8 bases between them. This CDR3 is 15 amino acids long. Per germline, CDR1 SGHTA and CDR2 FQGNSA. The CDR3 sequence: CASSLMYSSYNEQFF. The CDR3, as DNA: TGTGCCAGCAGCTTAATGTACAGCTCCTACAATGAGCAGTTCTTC.

The chain uses TRBV18 and TRBJ2-7; D is possibly TRBD1 or TRBD2 (5 bases each). The CDR3 loop spans 14 amino acids. CDR1 KGHSH and CDR2 LQKENI come from the germline V gene. Trimming cost V 1 base and J 4 bases, with 11 bases left between them. The CDR3, as DNA: TGTGCCAGCTCACCACGGGCAGGGAGTTACGAGCAGTACTTC. It translates to CASSPRAGSYEQYF.

J is TRBJ1-2 and V is TRBV7-9; D may be TRBD1 (5 bases). The CDR3 spans 15 residues. Looked up from germline, CDR1 is SEHNR and CDR2 is FQNEAQ (reference sequence). The V gene lost 5 bases and the J gene lost 8 bases, with 21 bases spanning the gap. The CDR3: CASSVSREIRRGYTF. The CDR3 DNA follows: TGTGCCAGCAGCGTATCCAGGGAGATAAGACGAGGCTACACCTTC.

V gene TRBV7-3 combines with J gene TRBJ2-5; 11 bases match TRBD2. The DNA end favors TRBJ2-1, so the J call may be wrong. Looked up from germline, CDR1 is SGHTA and CDR2 is FQGTGA. The CDR3 loop spans 15 amino acids. Here the CDR3 DNA reads TGTGCCAGCAGCTCGACTAGCGGGACTTTCGATGAGCAGTTCTTC. Translation: CASSSTSGTFDEQFF.

This clonotype has more than one count but fewer than ten. The chain carries TRBV12-3 or TRBV12-4 and TRBJ2-5; D is possibly TRBD1 (6 bases). The last part of the DNA fits TRBJ2-7 better; the J call may be wrong. The CDR3 is 13 amino acids. CDR3 sequence: CASSFGDTDEQYF. The CDR3 bases are TGTGCCAGCAGTTTTGGGGACACAGACGAGCAGTACTTC.

The chain combines TRBV29-1 with TRBJ1-1; no clear D gene. The length of the CDR3 is 11 residues. CDR1 and CDR2 from the germline V gene are SQVTM and ANQGSEA. V shed 5 bases and J shed 7 bases, with 11 bases lying between them. DNA for the CDR3: TGCAGCGTTAGGACCGAAATTGAAGCTTTCTTT. Amino acids: CSVRTEIEAFF. The full variable domain, with the rest looked up from reference TRBV29-1 and TRBJ1-1, is SAVISQKPSRDICQRGTSLTIQCQVDSQVTMMFWYRQQPGQSLTLIATANQGSEATYESGFVIDKFPISRPNLTFSTLTVSNMSPEDSSIYLCSVRTEIEAFFGQGTRLTVV.

This clonotype was picked up a small number of times. The CDR3: CASSIVPSSNYGYTF. DNA for the CDR3: TGTGCCAGTAGTATTGTGCCCAGTTCTAACTATGGCTACACCTTC. The chain is built from TRBV19 and TRBJ1-2; unclear D gene. Germline V lookup: CDR1 LNHDA, CDR2 SQIVND (reference sequence). The CDR3 sequence is 15 residues long. V was trimmed by 3 bases and J by 0 bases, leaving 11 bases between them. Combining the CDR3 with reference TRBV19 and TRBJ1-2 gives the whole variable domain DGGITQSPKYLFRKEGQNVTLSCEQNLNHDAMYWYRQDPGQGLRLIYYSQIVNDFQKGDIAEGYSVSREKKESFPLTVTSAQKNPTAFYLCASSIVPSSNYGYTFGSGTRLTVV.

This clonotype occurred a few times. This rearrangement joins TRBV29-1 to TRBJ2-3, with 8 bases fitting TRBD2. The germline CDR1 and CDR2 sequences are SQVTM and ANQGSEA. With V trimmed by 5 bases and J by 3 bases, 7 bases remained unmatched. This CDR3 contains 14 residues. CDR3 coding DNA: TGCAGCGTTCTGGGGACTAGGTTGACAGATACGCAGTATTTT. Its translation is CSVLGTRLTDTQYF.

This clonotype occurred a few times. The chain is built from TRBV7-2 and TRBJ2-1; D possibly uses TRBD1 or TRBD2 (5 bases each). This CDR3 is built from 16 residues. Trimming left V 2 bases short and J 6 bases short, with 17 bases between. Looked up from germline, CDR1 is SGHTA and CDR2 is FQGNSA. This CDR3 reads CASSLMRDPGINEQFF. In nucleotides, the CDR3 is TGTGCCAGCAGCTTAATGAGGGACCCAGGGATCAATGAGCAGTTCTTC. Full variable domain (missing parts from reference TRBV7-2 and TRBJ2-1): GAGVSQSPSNKVTEKGKDVELRCDPISGHTALYWYRQSLGQGLEFLIYFQGNSAPDKSGLPSDRFSAERTGGSVSTLTIQRTQQEDSAVYLCASSLMRDPGINEQFFGPGTRLTVL.

The chain carries TRBV20-1 and TRBJ2-5, with TRBD2 as a possible D gene (7 bases). The closer fit of TRBJ2-1 to the DNA end suggests the J call may be wrong. This CDR3 region has 15 residues. Per germline, CDR1 DFQATT and CDR2 SNEGSKA (reference sequence). The CDR3 nucleotides are TGCAGTGCCCGGGGGGCTAGCGGTCCCTACAATGAGCAGTTCTTC. Translating gives CSARGASGPYNEQFF.

There are a few counts of this clonotype. This chain uses TRBV29-1 with TRBJ1-2; 7 bases match TRBD1. CDR1 SQVTM and CDR2 ANQGSEA come from the germline V gene. The CDR3 has 13 amino acids. J lost 4 bases, V lost 4 bases, and 6 bases had no gene match. CDR3 loop: CSVGGGAGYGYTF. The CDR3 nucleotides are TGCAGCGTTGGAGGGGGCGCGGGCTATGGCTACACCTTC.

The V gene is TRBV10-3, the J gene TRBJ2-4; 7 bases agree with TRBD1. The CDR3 spans 16 residues. CDR1 and CDR2 (germline): ENHRY, SYGVKD. J lost 5 bases, V lost 3 bases, and 10 bases had no gene match. CDR3 bases: TGTGCCATCAGTGACCGACGACAGGGATCCCAAAACATTCAGTACTTC. As protein: CAISDRRQGSQNIQYF.

The chain uses TRBV28 and TRBJ2-7, with D hard to call. CDR1 is MDHEN and CDR2 is SYDVKM in the germline V gene. The CDR3 is 14 residues long. Trimming took off 5 bases at V and 3 bases at J, with 14 bases between the two ends. The CDR3: CASSPRLRLYEQYF. The CDR3 bases are TGTGCCAGCAGTCCTAGACTCAGACTCTACGAGCAGTACTTC.

The V call is TRBV29-1, the J call TRBJ2-1; 7 bases line up with TRBD2. Germline CDR1 and CDR2: SQVTM and ANQGSEA. V was pared by 4 bases and J by 9 bases, with 9 bases of the junction left unmatched. The CDR3 runs to 13 residues. The CDR3 is CSVGGLGGGEQFF. The CDR3, as DNA: TGCAGCGTTGGAGGACTAGGCGGCGGTGAGCAGTTCTTC.

This chain links TRBV7-3 with TRBJ2-5; TRBD2 matches at 11 bases. The assigned J gene may be wrong: the sequence end matches TRBJ2-1 better. The germline V gene has CDR1 SGHTA and CDR2 FQGTGA. The CDR3 totals 16 residues. The CDR3 region is CASSTRLAGHYNEQFF. CDR3 nucleotides: TGTGCCAGCAGCACGCGACTAGCGGGACACTACAATGAGCAGTTCTTC.

The chain links TRBV9 to TRBJ2-4; TRBD2 aligns across 9 bases. This CDR3 has 18 amino acids. Germline CDR1 and CDR2: SGDLS and YYNGEE. Losses at the gene ends were 0 bases for V and 0 bases for J; bases not matched to a gene: 7. The CDR3, as DNA: TGTGCCAGCAGCGTAGATCCAGCGGGGGGTTTAGCCAAAAACATTCAGTACTTC. This codes for CASSVDPAGGLAKNIQYF.

This clonotype has a count of ten or more. The chain combines TRBV29-1 with TRBJ1-2; TRBD1 is a possible D gene (5 bases). CDR3 length: 12 residues. Germline V gene data show CDR1 as SQVTM and CDR2 as ANQGSEA. The V end lost 3 bases, the J end lost 7 bases, and 12 bases lay between the germline ends. CDR3 bases: TGCAGCGTTGATACCAGGGCTGGTGGCTACACCTTC. Translation gives CSVDTRAGGYTF.

The chain uses TRBV4-3 and TRBJ1-6; no clear D. Germline CDR1 and CDR2: LGHNA and YSLEER. The V and J ends lost 4 bases and 8 bases respectively, with 9 bases between them. CDR3 size: 13 residues. The CDR3 sequence: CASSRGLDSPLHF. In nucleotides, the CDR3 is TGCGCCAGCAGCCGCGGACTGGATTCACCCCTCCACTTT.

The genes are TRBV3-1 and TRBJ2-7; 10 nucleotides align to TRBD2. V gave up 0 bases and J gave up 4 bases; unmatched junction bases: 12. Per the germline V gene, CDR1 is LGHDT and CDR2 is YNNKEL (reference sequence). The CDR3 length is 18 residues. In nucleotides, the CDR3 is TGTGCCAGCAGCCAAGACCCTCGCCGTACTAGCGGGACTTACGAGCAGTACTTC. The encoded protein is CASSQDPRRTSGTYEQYF.

This clonotype was recorded at least ten times. The chain recombines TRBV29-1 with TRBJ2-7; D remains unclear. The germline V gene encodes CDR1 SQVTM and CDR2 ANQGSEA. The CDR3 covers 12 residues. V lost 4 bases and J 0 bases, leaving 7 bases between the germline ends. CDR3: CSVVASSYEQYF. The CDR3 DNA follows: TGCAGCGTTGTGGCCAGCTCCTACGAGCAGTACTTC.